The rows below give T cell receptor beta chains drawn from one sample of a study of CD8+CD57+ T cells in acquired aplastic anemia. TCRdb re-analysed the reads in MiXCR, keeping a single row per CDR3 protein. In the table there are under 350,000 distinct CDR3 sequences, roughly 53% of which are singletons. Sequencing was performed on sorted CD4+, CD8+, or CD8+CD57+ T cells (not recorded which) from PBMCs. The receptors shown here come from a human donor with aplastic anemia. Both conserved end residues are part of each CDR3. Fields, in order: CDR3 protein, J gene, V gene.

CASSYGQFF	TRBJ2-1	TRBV6-5
CASSLWGLAEQYF	TRBJ2-3	TRBV7-2
CASSAQTGRRDTEAFF	TRBJ1-1	TRBV7-9
CASSYESRLSPLHF	TRBJ1-6	TRBV6-5
CASSLRAQPQHF	TRBJ1-5	TRBV5-6
CASRPGLAGVTYF	TRBJ2-7	TRBV7-9
CASSLVQGAGETQYF	TRBJ2-5	TRBV7-9
CASTAGRPQHEQFF	TRBJ2-1	TRBV7-2
CASSLQGGFEAFF	TRBJ1-1	TRBV7-3
CASRRTSGSGADTQYF	TRBJ2-3	TRBV2
CASSFQGSETQYF	TRBJ2-5	TRBV7-2
CASRTSGVAGELFF	TRBJ2-2	TRBV19
CASSLTGGGGEAFF	TRBJ1-1	TRBV7-8
CATLESTGGSNQPQHF	TRBJ1-5	TRBV7-4
CASSLVQEGYNEQFF	TRBJ2-1	TRBV12-3/TRBV12-4
CSAPGLGAYEQYF	TRBJ2-7	TRBV20-1
CASSLAGTANSPLHF	TRBJ1-6	TRBV12-3/TRBV12-4
CATLGRGDFNEQFF	TRBJ2-1	TRBV19
CTQQRGGPSYEQYF	TRBJ2-7	TRBV2
CASSARQEQFF	TRBJ2-1	TRBV5-6
CATSDAGQGYQPQHF	TRBJ1-5	TRBV24-1
CSARIRVGSPLHF	TRBJ1-6	TRBV20-1
CATSTDRNYEQYF	TRBJ2-7	TRBV15
CASSLVGTGGGYTF	TRBJ1-2	TRBV7-6
CASSSTLGGYGYTF	TRBJ1-2	TRBV7-2
CASSHRVTPYEQYF	TRBJ2-7	TRBV19